This entry lists 26 T cell receptor beta chains sequenced from one sample in a study of blood T cells in healthy people across ages. Together with a sample-barcoded 5' primer, a J-beta primer mix was included in a second PCR lasting about 7 to 11 cycles. TCRdb passed the 5' RACE reads through MiXCR, listing each CDR3 protein once. The sample yields 1.5 million or so distinct CDR3 sequences, roughly 43% seen once. What was sequenced was blood. Source of these receptors: a woman aged 18-30 years in good health.

This clonotype was observed a handful of times. The rearrangement uses TRBV12-3 or TRBV12-4 and TRBJ2-3, with D possibly TRBD1 on 5 matching bases. V was cut by 3 bases and J by 2 bases, with 9 bases left in between. This CDR3 has 14 residues. The CDR3 DNA reads TGTGCCAGCAGTTTCGACAGCTTCACAGATACGCAGTATTTT. Translating gives CASSFDSFTDTQYF.

This clonotype was counted a few times. The V gene is TRBV6-5, the J gene TRBJ2-5, with D perhaps matching TRBD2 (5 bases). The CDR3 is 13 amino acids. V dropped 4 bases and J dropped 3 bases, with 9 bases sitting between them. CDR1 and CDR2 (germline): MNHEY, SVGAGI. The CDR3 DNA reads as TGTGCCAGCAGTTCCGACTATGAAGAGACCCAGTACTTC. It codes for CASSSDYEETQYF.

CDR3 region: CSVEGDSLNTEAFF. The CDR3 DNA reads as TGCAGCGTTGAAGGGGACTCTTTGAACACTGAAGCTTTCTTT. The chain is built from TRBV29-1 and TRBJ1-1; perhaps TRBD1 as D (5 bases). CDR1 SQVTM and CDR2 ANQGSEA come from the germline V gene. The CDR3 has 14 residues. The germline V and J ends were trimmed by 1 base and 0 bases, with 9 bases remaining between them.

This clonotype was seen a handful of times. V is TRBV4-1 and J is TRBJ2-1; TRBD2 matches 10 bases. This CDR3 is 16 amino acids long. V dropped 1 base and J dropped 8; count of bases not matched to a gene: 8. From germline, CDR1 is MGHRA and CDR2 YSYEKL. CDR3 sequence: CASSQGVSGRAYEQFF. For the CDR3, the DNA is TGCGCCAGCAGCCAAGGAGTGAGCGGGAGGGCCTATGAGCAGTTCTTC.

This clonotype was seen repeatedly, ten times or more. The chain has TRBV29-1 and TRBJ2-3; 10 bases map to TRBD2. This CDR3 has 14 amino acids. Per the germline V gene, CDR1 is SQVTM and CDR2 is ANQGSEA. Germline trimming cut 4 bases from V and 3 bases from J; bases unmatched to any gene: 4. The CDR3 sequence is CSVGPGLATDTQYF. CDR3 coding DNA: TGCAGCGTTGGGCCGGGACTAGCGACAGATACGCAGTATTTT.

The chain uses TRBV28 and TRBJ1-2; no firm D call. V was clipped by 4 bases and J by 3 bases, with 21 bases between them. The CDR3 has 17 residues. CDR1 is MDHEN and CDR2 is SYDVKM in the germline V gene. This chain's CDR3 is CASSSPFYEREDYGYTF. CDR3 in DNA: TGTGCCAGCAGTTCCCCTTTTTATGAGAGGGAAGACTATGGCTACACCTTC.

This CDR3 is CASSGVGTGNSYEQYF. CDR3 coding DNA: TGTGCCAGCAGTGGAGTAGGGACAGGGAACTCCTACGAGCAGTACTTC. The chain couples TRBV6-6 to TRBJ2-7; 9 nucleotides line up with TRBD1. The ends lost 5 bases at V and 0 bases at J; junction bases unmatched: 8. There are 16 residues in the CDR3. Germline V gene data show CDR1 as MNHNY and CDR2 as SVGAGI (reference sequence).

This clonotype was seen a few times. The chain is built from TRBV3-1 and TRBJ2-1, with 11 bases that match TRBD2. The J segment lost 7 bases and the V segment lost 11 bases, leaving 13 bases of the junction unmatched. In germline, CDR1 is LGHDT, CDR2 YNNKEL (reference sequence). The CDR3 sequence is 15 residues long. The DNA for the CDR3 is TGTGCCTGCCGGCGTACTAGCGGGAGTAAGAATGAGCAGTTCTTC. As protein: CACRRTSGSKNEQFF.

The chain combines TRBV29-1 with TRBJ2-7; 9 bases align to TRBD2. The CDR3 spans 13 residues. Germline values: CDR1 SQVTM, CDR2 ANQGSEA. Trimming cost V 7 bases and J 6 bases; bases outside gene matches: 10. CDR3 residues: CSAKTSGGGEQYF. CDR3 nucleotides: TGCAGCGCTAAGACTAGCGGAGGGGGCGAGCAGTACTTC.

The chain uses TRBV20-1 and TRBJ2-3; the match to TRBD1 covers 7 bases. The CDR3 is 16 residues long. CDR1 DFQATT and CDR2 SNEGSKA come from the germline V gene (reference sequence). J lost 4 bases, V lost 0 bases, and 10 bases had no gene match. The CDR3 region has the DNA TGCAGTGCTAGAGATTTGGACAGGAAGACCCCAGATACGCAGTATTTT. This translates into CSARDLDRKTPDTQYF.

Details on this clonotype: Given the absence of the conserved phenylalanine or tryptophan at the CDR3 end, a read error is likely. It is unclear where the CDR3 begins or ends on the DNA, so no DNA is shown, and the CDR3 is as TCRdb lists it. J is TRBJ2-4 and V is TRBV27; TRBD1, the D gene given by the table, was not confirmed from the DNA. The CDR3 contains 15 residues when both ends are counted. CDR1 is MNHEY, CDR2 SMNVEV, per germline (reference sequence). Here the CDR3 reads CASSLPAVLPHVLYV.

The chain joins TRBV7-2 to TRBJ2-2; D uncertain. CDR1 and CDR2 (germline): SGHTA, FQGNSA. The CDR3 consists of 14 residues. V shed 0 bases and J shed 6 bases, with 8 bases lying between them. CDR3 in DNA: TGTGCCAGCAGCTTAGCCTCCCCAGCCGGGGAGCTGTTTTTT. Amino acid sequence: CASSLASPAGELFF.

This clonotype was detected only a few times. CDR3: CASSSSPASGGYNEQFF. The DNA of the CDR3 is TGTGCCAGCAGTTCTTCTCCGGCTAGCGGGGGATACAATGAGCAGTTCTTC. The V call is TRBV6-5, the J call TRBJ2-1; 10 bases fit TRBD2. The V segment lost 4 bases and the J segment 4 bases; nucleotides outside the gene matches: 10. Germline CDR1 and CDR2: MNHEY and SVGAGI. The CDR3 covers 17 residues.

The genes are TRBV25-1 and TRBJ2-2, with D hard to call. V was trimmed by 2 bases and J by 0 bases, leaving 16 bases between them. The length of the CDR3 is 18 residues. Germline CDR1 MGHDK, CDR2 SYGVNS. CDR3 protein: CASSEHPRVASNTGELFF. Here the CDR3 DNA reads TGTGCCAGCAGTGAACATCCAAGGGTAGCCTCGAACACCGGGGAGCTGTTTTTT.

The genes are TRBV6-6 and TRBJ2-4; D may match TRBD1 or TRBD2 (5 bases each). The germline V gene encodes CDR1 MNHNY and CDR2 SVGAGI (reference sequence). This CDR3 comprises 16 residues. The V end lost 0 bases, the J end lost 1 base, and 10 bases lay between the germline ends. The CDR3 sequence: CASSYSVREAKNIQYF. CDR3 nucleotide sequence: TGTGCCAGCAGTTACTCTGTCAGGGAGGCCAAAAACATTCAGTACTTC.

The CDR3 reads CASSRREMNTEAFF. The CDR3 DNA reads TGTGCCAGCAGCCGAAGGGAGATGAACACTGAAGCTTTCTTT. This rearrangement joins TRBV3-1 to TRBJ1-1; unclear D gene. The CDR3 contains 14 residues. Trimming pared 4 bases from V and 0 bases from J, leaving 9 bases between. Germline-derived CDR1 and CDR2 are LGHDT and YNNKEL (reference sequence).

The chain carries TRBV24-1 and TRBJ2-1; possible D gene TRBD1, 6 bases. The CDR3 contains 12 residues. Germline V lookup: CDR1 KGHDR, CDR2 SFDVKD. The V and J ends lost 7 bases and 7 bases respectively, with 10 bases between them. The CDR3 is CATRDSGNEQFF. CDR3 bases: TGTGCCACCAGGGACAGTGGGAATGAGCAGTTCTTC.

The chain combines TRBV12-3 or TRBV12-4 with TRBJ2-1; perhaps D is TRBD1 or TRBD2 (6 bases each). The CDR3 covers 16 residues. V lost 2 bases, J lost 2 bases, and 13 bases lay in between. The CDR3 loop reads CASSLWGALAYNEQFF. Here the CDR3 DNA reads TGTGCCAGCAGTTTATGGGGGGCGCTTGCCTACAATGAGCAGTTCTTC.

The chain couples TRBV6-1 to TRBJ2-1; 14 nucleotides align to TRBD2. The CDR3 covers 16 residues. Germline CDR1 is MNHNS and CDR2 is SASEGT. The J segment lost 8 bases and the V segment lost 3 bases, leaving 6 bases of the junction unmatched. Here the CDR3 DNA reads TGTGCCAGCAGTGAGAGACTAGCGGGGGGGCCGGATGAGCAGTTCTTC. It is translated as CASSERLAGGPDEQFF.

V usage is TRBV20-1 and J usage is TRBJ2-1, with TRBD2 matching 9 bases. J gave up 5 bases and V 1 base, and 9 bases lay outside the gene matches. Germline assignment: CDR1 DFQATT and CDR2 SNEGSKA (reference sequence). The length of the CDR3 is 16 residues. CDR3 residues: CSARVAGDLGDNEQFF. CDR3 sequence (DNA): TGCAGTGCTAGAGTAGCGGGAGACTTAGGGGACAATGAGCAGTTCTTC.

The genes are TRBV20-1 and TRBJ2-7; 7 positions match TRBD2. The DNA end is a closer match to TRBJ2-5, so the J assignment may be wrong. The CDR3 totals 15 residues. CDR1 and CDR2 from the germline V gene are DFQATT and SNEGSKA (reference sequence). CDR3 loop: CSAPWTSPFQETQYF. The CDR3 bases are TGCAGTGCTCCCTGGACTAGTCCCTTTCAAGAGACCCAGTACTTC.

V usage is TRBV7-9 and J usage is TRBJ2-1; 7 nucleotides line up with TRBD1. Germline V gives CDR1 SEHNR, CDR2 FQNEAQ (reference sequence). The length of the CDR3 is 18 residues. The V gene end was trimmed by 5 bases and the J gene end by 3 bases; junction bases not matched to a gene: 16. CDR3 sequence (DNA): TGTGCCAGCAGCCCCCCACGCGGTTCACGACAGGGCTACAATGAGCAGTTCTTC. Translating it yields CASSPPRGSRQGYNEQFF. Filled out from reference TRBV7-9 and TRBJ2-1, the complete variable domain reads DTGVSQNPRHKITKRGQNVTFRCDPISEHNRLYWYRQTLGQGPEFLTYFQNEAQLEKSRLLSDRFSAERPKGSFSTLEIQRTEQGDSAMYLCASSPPRGSRQGYNEQFFGPGTRLTVL.

This clonotype was observed many times. This sequence joins TRBV5-1 and TRBJ2-3; D not resolved. Germline loops: CDR1 SGHRS, CDR2 YFSETQ. Between the trimmed V and J ends, which lost 4 bases and 2 bases, there was a span of 14 bases. CDR3 length equals 15 residues. The CDR3: CASSPGHVSTDTQYF. DNA for the CDR3: TGCGCCAGCAGCCCGGGTCACGTTTCCACAGATACGCAGTATTTT.

The chain combines TRBV19 with TRBJ2-3; D not resolved. This CDR3 region has 15 residues. Germline CDR1 is LNHDA and CDR2 is SQIVND (reference sequence). Trimming pared 7 bases from V and 3 bases from J, leaving 17 bases between. CDR3 in amino acids: CASTMGILLTDTQYF. Here the CDR3 DNA reads TGTGCCAGTACCATGGGCATCTTATTGACAGATACGCAGTATTTT.

The J gene is TRBJ1-1, the V gene TRBV4-1; TRBD1 agrees at 9 bases. The CDR3 is 18 residues long. CDR1 and CDR2 from the germline V gene are MGHRA and YSYEKL. J lost 2 bases, V lost 4 bases, and 14 bases had no gene match. DNA for the CDR3: TGCGCCAGCAGCCGAGTTCCCGGGACAGGGACGTTCAACACTGAAGCTTTCTTT. It yields the protein CASSRVPGTGTFNTEAFF.

A single count supports this clonotype. This sequence joins TRBV5-6 and TRBJ1-5; no clear D gene. The V end lost 0 bases, the J end lost 4 bases, and 11 bases lay between the germline ends. The germline gives CDR1 SGHDT, CDR2 YYEEEE. The length of the CDR3 is 15 residues. The CDR3 nucleotides read TGTGCCAGCAGCTTGGCAATACAGCGAAATCAGCCCCAGCATTTT. Protein sequence: CASSLAIQRNQPQHF.